This T cell receptor beta chain stems from a study of T cell responses to AZD1222 COVID-19 vaccine. Study-wide results and caveats: Spike was spanned by vaccine-associated CD4 TCRs, which were dominant at 160-218 and 743-854. Sampled repertoires all dated from after the peak T cell response. Most donors were white British, females outnumbered males, and clonal diversity was possibly underestimated.

In germline, CDR1 is SGDLS, CDR2 YYNGEE. The CDR3 extends over 18 amino acids. Losses at the gene ends were 0 bases for V and 6 bases for J; bases not matched to a gene: 11. As for this clone: The antigen is undetermined.

Here immunoSEQ multiplex PCR was the method, and the copy in TCRdb shows in-frame clones only, minus some. The sample yields 100,000 to 150,000 clones, around 88% seen once. Sequencing used peripheral blood, obtained on day 0 of AZD1222 vaccination. The sequence was collected from an adult in good health. The rearrangement links TRBV9 to TRBJ2-3; 12 bases line up with TRBD2. CDR3 protein: CASSVDPASGGDRDTQYF. The CDR3 DNA is TGTGCCAGCAGCGTAGACCCGGCTAGCGGGGGGGATAGGGATACGCAGTATTTT.